The following is a T cell receptor (beta chain) sequence with its context. As yet, its antigen is unknown. The ends lost 7 bases at V and 0 bases at J; junction bases unmatched: 9. This CDR3 is built from 15 residues. Germline lookup yields CDR1 SNHLY and CDR2 FYNNEI. The data belong to a study of graft-versus-host responses after intestinal transplantation. Using immunoSEQ multiplex PCR, the repertoire was profiled, and TCRdb retains in-frame clones only, with some absent. This sample has 85,000 to 95,000 clones, with roughly 91% found just once. The chain links TRBV2 to TRBJ2-7; 7 positions agree with TRBD1. This clonotype was obtained from a human donor who received an intestinal transplant. Specimen: unstimulated CD8+ T cells sorted from spleen or lymph node cells, collected before intestinal transplant. The CDR3: CASTEEGASSYEQYF. In DNA form, the CDR3 reads TGTGCCAGCACCGAAGAGGGGGCCAGCTCCTACGAGCAGTACTTC.